These 13 T cell receptor beta chains originate from one sample sequenced in a study of blood T cell repertoires in COVID-19. Some clones are missing from TCRdb's copy, which holds only in-frame ones; the method was immunoSEQ multiplex PCR. The top ten clones hold around 1.9% of a sample with about 300,000 clones, around 85% of them seen once. Sequencing used PBMCs or T cells enriched from blood (not recorded which). The source of these receptors is a woman between 25 and 40 years old who had been exposed to COVID-19.

V usage is TRBV5-1 and J usage is TRBJ2-7, with 9 positions matching TRBD1. V dropped 0 bases and J dropped 3; count of bases not matched to a gene: 4. The CDR3 covers 15 residues. CDR1 SGHRS and CDR2 YFSETQ come from the germline V gene. The CDR3 DNA reads as TGCGCCAGCAGCTTGGTCGGGACAGGGCGCTACGAGCAGTACTTC. Its translation is CASSLVGTGRYEQYF.

The V gene is TRBV27, the J gene TRBJ1-1, with D hard to call. CDR1 is MNHEY and CDR2 is SMNVEV in the germline V gene (reference sequence). V lost 1 base to trimming and J lost 1 base, with 7 bases between them. There are 14 residues in the CDR3. The CDR3 spells CASSLFGENTEAFF. DNA of the CDR3: TGTGCCAGCAGTTTATTCGGGGAGAACACTGAAGCTTTCTTT.

This rearrangement joins TRBV27 to TRBJ2-7; TRBD1 agrees at 9 bases. The germline V gene encodes CDR1 MNHEY and CDR2 SMNVEV (reference sequence). This CDR3 spans 16 amino acids. The V gene end was trimmed by 8 bases and the J gene end by 3 bases; junction bases not matched to a gene: 14. CDR3 in amino acids: CASSETAGTGFYEQYF. In nucleotides, the CDR3 is TGTGCCAGCTCCGAGACCGCCGGGACAGGGTTCTACGAGCAGTACTTC.

This rearrangement joins TRBV2 to TRBJ2-7, with TRBD2 matching over 9 bases. This CDR3 comprises 13 residues. V lost 4 bases to trimming and J lost 5 bases; unmatched junction nucleotides: 3. Germline CDR1 and CDR2: SNHLY and FYNNEI. CDR3 in DNA: TGTGCCAGCAGTGGCATAGCGGGAGACGAGCAGTACTTC. This encodes CASSGIAGDEQYF.

The chain has TRBV27 and TRBJ2-7; D remains ambiguous. V was cut by 5 bases and J by 2 bases, with 10 bases left in between. This CDR3 has 13 residues. From germline, CDR1 is MNHEY and CDR2 SMNVEV (reference sequence). CDR3 in amino acids: CASSLTRAYEQYF. CDR3 sequence (DNA): TGTGCCAGCAGTCTGACAAGAGCCTACGAGCAGTACTTC.

The gene calls are TRBV29-1 and TRBJ2-3; no definite D call. CDR1 SQVTM and CDR2 ANQGSEA come from the germline V gene. Trimming took 3 bases from V and 5 from J, leaving 9 bases between them. The CDR3 covers 12 residues. The CDR3 DNA reads TGCAGCGTTGATATGAGGATAGATACGCAGTATTTT. Encoded protein: CSVDMRIDTQYF.

The J gene is TRBJ2-5, the V gene TRBV7-6, with 10 nucleotides matching TRBD2. With 0 bases clipped from V and 1 base from J, the junction kept 17 bases outside the gene matches. CDR3 length: 21 amino acids. CDR1 is SGHVS, CDR2 FNYEAQ, per germline. CDR3 DNA sequence: TGTGCCAGCAGCTTAGCCCCCTCTCTTTCGTCTAGCGGGGGTGTCCAAGAGACCCAGTACTTC. Translating it yields CASSLAPSLSSSGGVQETQYF.

This clone has only a few counts. The rearrangement links TRBV19 to TRBJ1-5; 7 nucleotides line up with TRBD1. Trimming took 6 bases from V and 2 from J; bases not matched to a gene: 4. CDR1 is LNHDA, CDR2 SQIVND, per germline (reference sequence). This CDR3 is built from 14 residues. The CDR3 DNA reads as TGTGCCAGTAGCCCCAGGGGGGGCAATCAGCCCCAGCATTTT. Its protein product is CASSPRGGNQPQHF.

This chain joins TRBV19 and TRBJ2-1; 13 nucleotides match TRBD2. With 6 bases clipped from V and 9 bases from J, the junction kept 11 bases outside the gene matches. Looked up from germline, CDR1 is LNHDA and CDR2 is SQIVND (reference sequence). There are 16 residues in the CDR3. The CDR3 reads CASSTPGLAGPGEQFF. The CDR3 DNA reads as TGTGCCAGTAGCACACCGGGACTAGCGGGACCGGGTGAGCAGTTCTTC.

The gene calls are TRBV28 and TRBJ1-4, with D perhaps matching TRBD1 (6 bases). Trimming removed 6 bases at V and 8 bases at J, with 25 bases between. CDR3 length: 17 amino acids. CDR1 is MDHEN, CDR2 SYDVKM, per germline. In DNA, the CDR3 is TGTGCCAGCAGATACTACAGGGCGATGGGTTCTATCGAAAAACTGTTTTTT. This codes for CASRYYRAMGSIEKLFF.

This chain joins TRBV30 and TRBJ1-5; unclear D gene. The CDR3 is 14 amino acids. From germline, CDR1 is GTSNPN and CDR2 SVGIG (reference sequence). V lost 0 bases and J lost 6, with 12 bases in between. The DNA for the CDR3 is TGTGCCTGGAGTGTACGGCAGGTTGTTCAGCCCCAGCATTTT. Translating gives CAWSVRQVVQPQHF. The whole variable domain, filled in from reference TRBV30 and TRBJ1-5, reads SQTIHQWPATLVQPVGSPLSLECTVEGTSNPNLYWYRQAAGRGLQLLFYSVGIGQISSEVPQNLSASRPQDRQFILSSKKLLLSDSGFYLCAWSVRQVVQPQHFGDGTRLSIL.

J is TRBJ2-7 and V is TRBV10-3, with a possible D match to TRBD1 (5 bases). The CDR3 extends over 14 amino acids. Germline V lookup: CDR1 ENHRY, CDR2 SYGVKD. V was pared by 3 bases and J by 3 bases, with 12 bases between. CDR3 region: CAISDDRIGYEQYF. CDR3 coding DNA: TGTGCCATCAGTGACGACAGAATAGGCTACGAGCAGTACTTC.

This clone was seen a few times. The genes are TRBV28 and TRBJ1-5, with a weak D call TRBD1 (6 bases). This CDR3 comprises 14 residues. Trimming left V 2 bases short and J 6 bases short, with 11 bases between. Germline CDR1 is MDHEN and CDR2 is SYDVKM. CDR3 residues: CASSLAGGPQPQHF. CDR3 DNA: TGTGCCAGCAGTTTAGCTGGGGGCCCTCAGCCCCAGCATTTT.